One sample yielded the 27 T cell receptor beta chains listed below, sequenced in a study of beta chain features in type 1 diabetes. Study-wide results and limits: TCRB CDR3s were moderately but significantly shorter in Type 1 diabetes patients in all four CD4+ subsets.

The study reverse transcribed the entire isolated RNA, so it sequenced expressed TCRB transcripts. Data came from immunoSEQ multiplex PCR; TCRdb stores just in-frame clones and leaves some out. This sample has roughly 150,000 clones, with 7.8% found just once. These receptors' antigens are unknown. Sequencing input: central memory CD4+ T cells from blood. These receptors were obtained from a middle-aged woman with type 1 diabetes.

This clone was observed a handful of times. This rearrangement joins TRBV9 to TRBJ2-7; 11 nucleotides align to TRBD2. Trimming removed 4 bases from V and 6 bases from J; junction bases left unmatched: 9. Germline lookup yields CDR1 SGDLS and CDR2 YYNGEE. The CDR3 has 15 residues. The CDR3 region has the DNA TGTGCCAGCAGCCCTTTAAGCGGGACTAGCGGCGAGCAGTACTTC. As protein: CASSPLSGTSGEQYF.

The chain joins TRBV11-2 to TRBJ1-5, with 7 positions matching TRBD1. The junction had 6 bases not matched to a gene; V was cut back by 4 bases and J by 6 bases. CDR1 is SGHAT and CDR2 is FQNNGV in the germline V gene. This CDR3 is 14 amino acids long. This CDR3 reads CASSSTGDGQPQHF. The CDR3 DNA reads TGTGCCAGCAGCTCAACAGGGGATGGTCAGCCCCAGCATTTT.

This CDR3 is CSVARGQNTGELFF. In DNA, the CDR3 is TGCAGCGTTGCGAGGGGGCAGAACACCGGGGAGCTGTTTTTT. The chain has TRBV29-1 and TRBJ2-2; 7 bases align to TRBD1. Germline V gene data show CDR1 as SQVTM and CDR2 as ANQGSEA. This CDR3 is 14 amino acids long. V was pared by 4 bases and J by 1 base, with 3 bases of the junction left unmatched.

The J gene is TRBJ2-7, the V gene TRBV7-2; 9 bases fit TRBD2. In germline, CDR1 is SGHTA, CDR2 FQGNSA. The V gene end was trimmed by 1 base and the J gene end by 5 bases; junction bases not matched to a gene: 6. The CDR3 is 15 residues long. This CDR3 reads CASSLEAGGVNEQYF. The CDR3 bases are TGTGCCAGCAGCTTAGAAGCGGGAGGTGTCAACGAGCAGTACTTC. Looking up the rest from reference TRBV7-2 and TRBJ2-7 gives the full variable domain: GAGVSQSPSNKVTEKGKDVELRCDPISGHTALYWYRQSLGQGLEFLIYFQGNSAPDKSGLPSDRFSAERTGGSVSTLTIQRTQQEDSAVYLCASSLEAGGVNEQYFGPGTRLTVT.

The sample holds a few counts of this clone. This sequence joins TRBV15 and TRBJ1-2; TRBD1 matches at 10 bases. This CDR3 spans 14 amino acids. V lost 6 bases and J lost 4; bases outside the gene matches: 5. Germline V gene lookup returns CDR1 LNHNV and CDR2 YYDKDF (reference sequence). CDR3 nucleotide sequence: TGTGCCACCAGTATAGACAGGGGGCTCTATGGCTACACCTTC. As protein: CATSIDRGLYGYTF.

This clone showed up many times. This sequence joins TRBV5-1 and TRBJ2-7; TRBD1 matches at 7 bases. J gave up 6 bases and V 4 bases, and 13 bases lay outside the gene matches. There are 15 residues in the CDR3. Germline CDR1 and CDR2: SGHRS and YFSETQ. In nucleotides, the CDR3 is TGCGCCAGCAGCGTCGGACAGGACGTTGGTTTCGAGCAGTACTTC. It encodes CASSVGQDVGFEQYF.

There are many counts of this clone. This chain connects TRBV5-4 to TRBJ2-5; the match to TRBD1 covers 7 bases. Germline values: CDR1 SGHNT, CDR2 YYREEE (reference sequence). CDR3 size: 14 residues. The V gene end was trimmed by 5 bases and the J gene end by 1 base; junction bases not matched to a gene: 5. As DNA, the CDR3 is TGTGCCAGCAGAACCGGGACAGCCCAAGAGACCCAGTACTTC. Its protein is CASRTGTAQETQYF.

This clone was counted at least ten times. The chain couples TRBV9 to TRBJ2-1, with D perhaps TRBD2 (5 bases). This CDR3 spans 16 amino acids. In germline, CDR1 is SGDLS, CDR2 YYNGEE. V was shortened by 3 bases and J by 2 bases, with 15 bases between the two germline ends. The CDR3 region has the DNA TGTGCCAGCAGCGCGCCGACCGGGAACCCCTACAATGAGCAGTTCTTC. Amino acids: CASSAPTGNPYNEQFF.

There are a few counts of this clone. The rearrangement joins TRBV6-5 to TRBJ1-1; unclear D gene. The CDR3 length is 13 residues. The V end lost 6 bases, the J end lost 1 base, and 9 bases lay between the germline ends. Germline V gives CDR1 MNHEY, CDR2 SVGAGI. The CDR3 DNA follows: TGTGCCAGCAGCCCGGTTCAGAACACTGAAGCTTTCTTT. Its protein product is CASSPVQNTEAFF.

In its sample, this clone was seen a few times. The chain uses TRBV14 and TRBJ1-6, with D uncertain. This CDR3 has 15 residues. Germline lookup yields CDR1 SGHDN and CDR2 FVKESK. Trimming took off 0 bases at V and 10 bases at J, with 13 bases between the two ends. CDR3 residues: CASSQDDPGKSPLHF. In nucleotides, the CDR3 is TGTGCCAGCAGCCAAGATGATCCGGGGAAATCACCCCTCCACTTT.

In its sample, this clone was seen a few times. The chain joins TRBV18 to TRBJ1-1, with D possibly matching TRBD1 (5 bases). From germline, CDR1 is KGHSH and CDR2 LQKENI. CDR3 length equals 15 residues. Between the trimmed V and J ends, which lost 2 bases and 2 bases, there was a span of 12 bases. In DNA form, the CDR3 reads TGTGCCAGCTCACCAGAGGGAGGGGCAAACACTGAAGCTTTCTTT. Residues: CASSPEGGANTEAFF.

The gene calls are TRBV4-2 and TRBJ1-5, with unresolved D. Germline V gene data show CDR1 as LGHNA and CDR2 as YNFKEQ. V was trimmed by 0 bases and J by 2 bases, leaving 5 bases between them. The CDR3 runs to 14 residues. CDR3 sequence (DNA): TGTGCCAGCAGCCAAGAGAGGGGCAATCAGCCCCAGCATTTT. The encoded protein is CASSQERGNQPQHF.

In this sample, this clone turned up a few times. V is TRBV5-1 and J is TRBJ2-3; 8 nucleotides line up with TRBD1. This CDR3 spans 15 amino acids. Germline V gene sequence: CDR1 SGHRS, CDR2 YFSETQ. The J segment lost 2 bases and the V segment lost 4 bases, leaving 6 bases of the junction unmatched. The CDR3 sequence is CASSLDRGLTDTQYF. The CDR3 nucleotides read TGCGCCAGCAGCCTAGACAGGGGACTCACAGATACGCAGTATTTT. Together with reference TRBV5-1 and TRBJ2-3, the CDR3 gives the full variable domain: KAGVTQTPRYLIKTRGQQVTLSCSPISGHRSVSWYQQTPGQGLQFLFEYFSETQRNKGNFPGRFSGRQFSNSRSEMNVSTLELGDSALYLCASSLDRGLTDTQYFGPGTRLTVL.

This chain joins TRBV18 and TRBJ2-1, with D possibly TRBD1 on 7 matching bases. This CDR3 spans 16 amino acids. V lost 1 base to trimming and J lost 3 bases, with 13 bases between them. CDR1 KGHSH and CDR2 LQKENI come from the germline V gene. This CDR3 reads CASSPLEGALYNEQFF. CDR3 DNA: TGTGCCAGCTCACCACTGGAGGGGGCCCTCTACAATGAGCAGTTCTTC.

Notes on this clone: At one of its ends the junction is not consistent with the germline gene, which may arise from a read error. The CDR3 DNA reads as TGTGCCAGCAGCCAACATGGCGGGGATACGCAGTATTTT. As protein: CASSQHGGDTQYF. This chain links TRBV4-1 with TRBJ2-3; tentatively, D is TRBD2 (5 bases). Germline V gene data show CDR1 as MGHRA and CDR2 as YSYEKL. The CDR3 loop spans 13 amino acids.

This clone appeared a few times. The chain joins TRBV11-1 to TRBJ2-3; possible D gene TRBD1, 6 bases. Looked up from germline, CDR1 is SGHAT and CDR2 is FQDESV (reference sequence). This CDR3 has 14 amino acids. Trimming took 5 bases from V and 2 from J, leaving 11 bases between them. The CDR3 nucleotides read TGTGCCAGCAGCCCAGGGGTTCCCACAGATACGCAGTATTTT. It codes for CASSPGVPTDTQYF.

This clone came up a few times. V is TRBV11-2 and J is TRBJ2-7; no clear D. Germline V gene data show CDR1 as SGHAT and CDR2 as FQNNGV. CDR3 size: 15 residues. The V end was cut by 5 bases, the J end by 7 bases, with 21 bases between. CDR3 sequence reads: CASSKRPGAAGEQYF. The CDR3 bases are TGTGCCAGCAGCAAACGACCCGGAGCCGCCGGGGAGCAGTACTTC.

The chain uses TRBV18 and TRBJ1-1; 12 positions match TRBD1. The germline V gene encodes CDR1 KGHSH and CDR2 LQKENI. Trimming at V came to 3 bases and at J to 4 bases, leaving 6 bases not matched to a gene. The CDR3 sequence is 16 residues long. The CDR3 bases are TGTGCCAGCTCACCCGGGACAGGGGGCGGTGGCACTGAAGCTTTCTTT. It is translated as CASSPGTGGGGTEAFF. The full variable domain, with the rest looked up from reference TRBV18 and TRBJ1-1, is NAGVMQNPRHLVRRRGQEARLRCSPMKGHSHVYWYRQLPEEGLKFMVYLQKENIIDESGMPKERFSAEFPKEGPSILRIQQVVRGDSAAYFCASSPGTGGGGTEAFFGQGTRLTVV.

This clone was seen more than once but under ten times. J is TRBJ2-1 and V is TRBV6-1; 9 positions agree with TRBD1. This CDR3 region has 14 residues. CDR1 MNHNS and CDR2 SASEGT come from the germline V gene. Trimming took 7 bases from V and 6 from J; bases not matched to a gene: 7. The CDR3 nucleotides are TGTGCCAGCATTCCGGGACAGGGTGTCAATGAGCAGTTCTTC. Translated, it gives CASIPGQGVNEQFF.

This clone showed up just a few times. The V gene is TRBV4-3, the J gene TRBJ2-1, with a possible D match to TRBD1 (7 bases). With 0 bases removed from V and 4 bases from J, the gap between germline ends came to 16 bases. CDR3 length equals 17 residues. Germline V gives CDR1 LGHNA, CDR2 YSLEER. CDR3 in amino acids: CASSQDRAAGGYNEQFF. The CDR3, as DNA: TGCGCCAGCAGCCAAGATCGGGCGGCAGGGGGGTACAATGAGCAGTTCTTC.

The chain has TRBV5-1 and TRBJ2-3; tentative D call: TRBD2 (6 bases). CDR1 is SGHRS and CDR2 is YFSETQ in the germline V gene. This CDR3 contains 15 residues. Trimming removed 0 bases at V and 7 bases at J, with 15 bases between. The CDR3 DNA sequence: TGCGCCAGCAGCTTGGCCGAGGGACTGAGGAATACGCAGTATTTT. Its translation: CASSLAEGLRNTQYF.

V gene TRBV5-1 combines with J gene TRBJ1-2; 10 bases are shared with TRBD1. The V and J ends lost 4 bases and 8 bases, in that order; junction bases with no gene match: 8. Germline CDR1 is SGHRS and CDR2 is YFSETQ. This CDR3 has 14 amino acids. The CDR3 DNA is TGCGCCAGCAGCCACCAGGGACAGGGGCGCGGCTACACCTTC. Encoded protein: CASSHQGQGRGYTF.

This clone was counted between two and nine times. The chain employs TRBV28 and TRBJ1-1; D unresolved. The CDR3 runs to 11 residues. V was cut by 1 base and J by 6 bases, with 3 bases left in between. The germline V gene has CDR1 MDHEN and CDR2 SYDVKM. This CDR3 is CASSLYSEAFF. The CDR3 DNA reads as TGTGCCAGCAGTTTATACTCTGAAGCTTTCTTT. The full variable domain, in which reference TRBV28 and TRBJ1-1 provide the parts outside the CDR3, is DVKVTQSSRYLVKRTGEKVFLECVQDMDHENMFWYRQDPGLGLRLIYFSYDVKMKEKGDIPEGYSVSREKKERFSLILESASTNQTSMYLCASSLYSEAFFGQGTRLTVV.

This clone turned up a few times. The chain joins TRBV29-1 to TRBJ1-1, with 8 bases that match TRBD1. V gave up 4 bases and J gave up 4 bases; unmatched junction bases: 8. Germline V gene sequence: CDR1 SQVTM, CDR2 ANQGSEA. This CDR3 is built from 14 residues. CDR3 sequence: CSVGQGTGSTEAFF. The DNA for the CDR3 is TGCAGCGTTGGACAGGGGACCGGGTCCACTGAAGCTTTCTTT.

This clone was seen repeatedly, ten times or more. V gene TRBV6-6 combines with J gene TRBJ2-6; the D gene is possibly TRBD1 (5 bases). Deletions cut 10 bases from V and 1 base from J, with 17 bases between. Germline CDR1 MNHNY, CDR2 SVGAGI (reference sequence). This CDR3 contains 16 residues. The CDR3 is CATVKGVESGANVLTF. As DNA, the CDR3 is TGTGCCACCGTCAAAGGGGTCGAGTCTGGGGCCAACGTCCTGACTTTC.

This chain joins TRBV25-1 and TRBJ1-1; the D is unclear. Germline V CDR1 and CDR2: MGHDK, SYGVNS. The CDR3 covers 14 residues. Trimming cost V 1 base and J 7 bases, with 13 bases left between them. CDR3 loop: CASSESKRKSEAFF. The DNA for the CDR3 is TGTGCCAGCAGTGAATCTAAACGTAAGAGTGAAGCTTTCTTT.

This clone was seen more than once but under ten times. The V call is TRBV15, the J call TRBJ1-4, with 11 bases that match TRBD1. The length of the CDR3 is 14 residues. Germline CDR1 is LNHNV and CDR2 is YYDKDF (reference sequence). Losses at the gene ends were 5 bases for V and 10 bases for J; bases not matched to a gene: 6. This CDR3 is CATSSGQGAGKLFF. CDR3 DNA: TGTGCCACCAGCTCTGGACAGGGGGCCGGAAAACTGTTTTTT. Variable domain in full (rest from reference TRBV15 and TRBJ1-4): DAMVIQNPRYQVTQFGKPVTLSCSQTLNHNVMYWYQQKSSQAPKLLFHYYDKDFNNEADTPDNFQSRRPNTSFCFLDIRSPGLGDTAMYLCATSSGQGAGKLFFGSGTQLSVL.